Shown below are 25 T cell receptor beta chains from a single sample sequenced in a study of blood T cell repertoires in COVID-19. TCRdb keeps only in-frame clones here, not all; method: immunoSEQ multiplex PCR. The sample shows some 400,000 clones, 90% of them seen only once. The sequenced sample consisted of peripheral blood. These receptor sequences come from a man between 18 and 29 years old with active or convalescent COVID-19.

The V gene is TRBV6-1, the J gene TRBJ1-2; 8 bases fit TRBD1. J was trimmed by 7 bases and V by 2 bases; bases with no gene match: 9. Germline CDR1 is MNHNS and CDR2 is SASEGT. This CDR3 has 15 residues. The CDR3 nucleotides are TGTGCCAGCAGTGAATACAGGGGGTCGATCTTTGGCTACACCTTC. Translation gives CASSEYRGSIFGYTF.

V is TRBV7-9 and J is TRBJ1-2, with TRBD1 matching 10 bases. The V segment lost 4 bases and the J segment 8 bases; nucleotides outside the gene matches: 10. This CDR3 contains 15 residues. Germline CDR1 SEHNR, CDR2 FQNEAQ (reference sequence). The DNA of the CDR3 is TGTGCCAGCAGCTGGCCGGGGACAGGGGCGCGGGGCTACACCTTC. Translating gives CASSWPGTGARGYTF.

This chain connects TRBV6-5 to TRBJ1-6; 7 bases fit TRBD1. There are 16 residues in the CDR3. Trimming removed 1 base from V and 7 bases from J; junction bases left unmatched: 7. Germline values: CDR1 MNHEY, CDR2 SVGAGI. DNA for the CDR3: TGTGCCAGCAGTTACTACCCCGGGACAGTGAATTCACCCCTCCACTTT. Its translation: CASSYYPGTVNSPLHF.

The chain has TRBV4-3 and TRBJ2-7; 7 bases are a match to TRBD2. V shed 3 bases and J 0 bases; nucleotides not matched to a gene: 5. The CDR3 runs to 15 residues. Germline lookup yields CDR1 LGHNA and CDR2 YSLEER. The CDR3 region is CASSHETSDSYEQYF. The CDR3 DNA sequence: TGCGCCAGCAGCCATGAAACTAGCGACTCCTACGAGCAGTACTTC.

The chain has TRBV28 and TRBJ2-3, with a possible D match to TRBD2 (7 bases). The CDR3 sequence is 12 residues long. Germline V CDR1 and CDR2: MDHEN, SYDVKM. V lost 6 bases and J lost 8, with 12 bases in between. In nucleotides, the CDR3 is TGTGCCAGCAGCCGGGGGGCGGGTACGCAGTATTTT. Protein: CASSRGAGTQYF.

This CDR3 is CATSGLHRGDNEQFF. The CDR3 DNA sequence: TGTGCCACCAGCGGACTCCACAGGGGAGACAATGAGCAGTTCTTC. V usage is TRBV15 and J usage is TRBJ2-1; 7 bases align to TRBD1. V dropped 5 bases and J dropped 5; count of bases not matched to a gene: 9. CDR3 length: 15 amino acids. CDR1 is LNHNV, CDR2 YYDKDF, per germline (reference sequence). Supplemented by reference TRBV15 and TRBJ2-1, the full variable domain reads DAMVIQNPRYQVTQFGKPVTLSCSQTLNHNVMYWYQQKSSQAPKLLFHYYDKDFNNEADTPDNFQSRRPNTSFCFLDIRSPGLGDTAMYLCATSGLHRGDNEQFFGPGTRLTVL.

The chain couples TRBV18 to TRBJ2-5; 11 bases are shared with TRBD1. J was trimmed by 5 bases and V by 4 bases; bases with no gene match: 12. This CDR3 comprises 17 residues. CDR1 KGHSH and CDR2 LQKENI come from the germline V gene. CDR3 loop: CASSLYPGQGVEETQYF. The DNA for the CDR3 is TGTGCCAGCTCACTCTATCCGGGACAGGGGGTTGAGGAGACCCAGTACTTC.

This sequence joins TRBV6-5 and TRBJ1-4, with D unresolved. Trimming pared 6 bases from V and 4 bases from J, leaving 12 bases between. This CDR3 has 14 amino acids. Germline V gene data show CDR1 as MNHEY and CDR2 as SVGAGI. In nucleotides, the CDR3 is TGTGCCAGCAGGGGAAGGGAGAATAATGAAAAACTGTTTTTT. It yields the protein CASRGRENNEKLFF.

This clone was observed once. The V gene is TRBV5-1, the J gene TRBJ2-1; 9 positions match TRBD2. Germline-derived CDR1 and CDR2 are SGHRS and YFSETQ. The CDR3 runs 14 residues. V was clipped by 4 bases and J by 9 bases; unmatched bases: 8. CDR3 DNA sequence: TGCGCCAGCAGCCCAGTGACTAGCGGTGGTGAGCAGTTCTTC. Its translation: CASSPVTSGGEQFF.

The chain is built from TRBV11-3 and TRBJ2-1, with D tentatively TRBD2 (7 bases). Looked up from germline, CDR1 is SGHNT and CDR2 is YENEEA. The V gene lost 5 bases and the J gene lost 12 bases, with 17 bases spanning the gap. CDR3 length: 13 amino acids. The chain's CDR3 is CASSPKGGLTQFF. Here the CDR3 DNA reads TGTGCCAGCAGCCCCAAGGGGGGACTAACGCAGTTCTTC.

This clone has just a few counts. DNA of the CDR3: TGTGCCAGCAGCGACAGACAAGGACGGCGATATGGCTACACCTTC. As protein: CASSDRQGRRYGYTF. This rearrangement joins TRBV28 to TRBJ1-2, with D perhaps TRBD1 (5 bases). The CDR3 has 15 amino acids. V dropped 6 bases and J dropped 5 bases, with 19 bases sitting between them. Germline CDR1 MDHEN, CDR2 SYDVKM.

This clone was recorded once. The V and J genes are TRBV3-1 (or the pseudogene TRBV3-2) and TRBJ1-3, with unresolved D. The V and J ends lost 0 bases and 2 bases respectively, with 11 bases between them. The CDR3 is 16 residues long. Germline V gene sequence: CDR1 LGHDT, CDR2 YNNKEL (reference sequence). In DNA, the CDR3 is TGTGCCAGCAGCCAAGATCGGTACGAACCTGGAAACACCATATATTTT. Its translation: CASSQDRYEPGNTIYF.

The CDR3 region is CASSTGGGGTEAFF. CDR3 sequence (DNA): TGTGCCAGCAGCACAGGGGGAGGGGGCACTGAAGCTTTCTTT. V is TRBV6-5 and J is TRBJ1-1, with 8 bases identical to TRBD1. This CDR3 contains 14 residues. CDR1 is MNHEY and CDR2 is SVGAGI in the germline V gene. Trimming at V came to 6 bases and at J to 4 bases, leaving 7 bases not matched to a gene.

The chain uses TRBV7-9 and TRBJ2-7; 7 positions match TRBD1. The CDR3 length is 15 residues. J lost 2 bases, V lost 6 bases, and 10 bases had no gene match. Germline values: CDR1 SEHNR, CDR2 FQNEAQ (reference sequence). CDR3 region: CASSYHRDSTYEQYF. Written as DNA, the CDR3 is TGTGCCAGCAGTTATCACCGGGACAGCACCTACGAGCAGTACTTC.

V and J are TRBV6-2 or TRBV6-3 and TRBJ2-1; D perhaps matches TRBD2 (7 bases). The CDR3 has 17 residues. The germline V gene encodes CDR1 MNHEY and CDR2 SVGEGT. The V gene lost 6 bases and the J gene lost 0 bases, with 18 bases spanning the gap. CDR3 loop: CASSNLWGGASYNEQFF. The CDR3 DNA is TGTGCCAGCAGCAACCTGTGGGGGGGGGCCTCCTACAATGAGCAGTTCTTC.

The chain carries TRBV19 and TRBJ1-2; D is undetermined. Trimming took 1 base from V and 10 from J, leaving 10 bases between them. Per germline, CDR1 LNHDA and CDR2 SQIVND (reference sequence). The CDR3 has 12 residues. The CDR3 nucleotides are TGTGCCAGTAGTATAGGTGGCAGTACCTACACCTTC. This encodes CASSIGGSTYTF.

The rearrangement joins TRBV7-6 to TRBJ2-1; 9 bases agree with TRBD1. CDR1 and CDR2 (germline): SGHVS, FNYEAQ. The CDR3 loop spans 14 amino acids. V shed 5 bases and J 8 bases; nucleotides not matched to a gene: 7. The DNA for the CDR3 is TGTGCCAGCAGCATGACAGGGGGTTTGGATGAGCAGTTCTTC. Translation gives CASSMTGGLDEQFF. The full variable domain, its missing parts supplied by reference TRBV7-6 and TRBJ2-1, is GAGVSQSPRYKVTKRGQDVALRCDPISGHVSLYWYRQALGQGPEFLTYFNYEAQQDKSGLPNDRFSAERPEGSISTLTIQRTEQRDSAMYRCASSMTGGLDEQFFGPGTRLTVL.

The genes are TRBV6-1 and TRBJ1-6; no reliable D call. This CDR3 is 16 amino acids long. CDR1 and CDR2 (germline): MNHNS, SASEGT. V gave up 0 bases and J gave up 4 bases, with 10 bases separating them. The CDR3 sequence: CASSEAVREYNSPLHF. CDR3 sequence (DNA): TGTGCCAGCAGTGAAGCGGTGAGGGAGTATAATTCACCCCTCCACTTT.

The chain links TRBV6-2 or TRBV6-3 to TRBJ1-5, with 8 bases fitting TRBD1. This CDR3 has 15 amino acids. The junction had 6 bases not matched to a gene; V was cut back by 2 bases and J by 6 bases. Germline V gene lookup returns CDR1 MNHEY and CDR2 SVGEGT. In nucleotides, the CDR3 is TGTGCCAGCAGTTACAGGACAGGGATTCGTCAGCCCCAGCATTTT. This gives the protein CASSYRTGIRQPQHF.

The chain links TRBV27 to TRBJ2-4; maybe TRBD1 (6 bases). Germline values: CDR1 MNHEY, CDR2 SMNVEV (reference sequence). This CDR3 spans 12 amino acids. Deletions cut 5 bases from V and 12 bases from J, with 14 bases between. This CDR3 is CASSPRGSHQYF. The CDR3 DNA is TGTGCCAGCAGTCCCAGGGGCTCTCATCAGTACTTC.

Only one count was recorded for this clone. The chain links TRBV5-1 to TRBJ1-3; D unresolved. CDR3 size: 16 residues. V lost 0 bases and J lost 4, with 14 bases in between. Germline CDR1 SGHRS, CDR2 YFSETQ. In DNA form, the CDR3 reads TGCGCCAGCAGCTTGGCCGGTGGAGGAATGGGAAACACCATATATTTT. Residues: CASSLAGGGMGNTIYF.

V gene TRBV25-1 combines with J gene TRBJ2-7; possibly TRBD1 for D (6 bases). The CDR3 is 13 residues long. CDR1 is MGHDK and CDR2 is SYGVNS in the germline V gene. Trimming removed 10 bases from V and 2 bases from J, with 15 bases in between. CDR3: CATDQGSTYEQYF. CDR3 bases: TGTGCCACCGATCAGGGGTCGACCTACGAGCAGTACTTC.

The J gene is TRBJ1-1, the V gene TRBV28, with D perhaps matching TRBD1 (6 bases). CDR1 is MDHEN and CDR2 is SYDVKM in the germline V gene. There are 15 residues in the CDR3. The germline V and J ends were trimmed by 6 bases and 0 bases, with 14 bases remaining between them. The CDR3 DNA sequence: TGTGCCAGCAGCTCAGGACAGATCATGAACACTGAAGCTTTCTTT. This gives the protein CASSSGQIMNTEAFF.

The rearrangement uses TRBV10-3 and TRBJ1-1, with D unclear. Trimming removed 3 bases at V and 5 bases at J, with 13 bases between. The CDR3 is made up of 14 amino acids. In germline, CDR1 is ENHRY, CDR2 SYGVKD. The CDR3 DNA reads as TGTGCCATCAGTGACAAGGGCCGAGGGACTGAAGCTTTCTTT. Translated, it gives CAISDKGRGTEAFF.

The V and J genes are TRBV5-6 and TRBJ1-1; D remains ambiguous. The CDR3 is made up of 16 amino acids. V was trimmed by 4 bases and J by 0 bases, leaving 16 bases between them. Germline assignment: CDR1 SGHDT and CDR2 YYEEEE. The CDR3 region is CASSLSGEWMNTEAFF. The CDR3 DNA reads TGTGCCAGCAGCCTGTCGGGAGAATGGATGAACACTGAAGCTTTCTTT.